The source of this T cell receptor (beta chain) is a study of blood T cell repertoires in COVID-19. Study-wide background: The United States, Italy and Spain supplied acute and convalescent COVID-19 samples. The cDNA or gDNA used as material had been derived from T cells, B-cell-depleted T cells, or PBMCs.

Per the original methods: Amplification of reference gene primers provided the estimated nucleated cell counts. Profiling relied on immunoSEQ multiplex PCR, and the TCRdb table lists in-frame clones only, not all of them. V, J and clone size derive from that table, while D and trimming were established from the DNA sequence. The table has 200,000 to 250,000 clones, roughly 80% seen once. The germline CDR1 and CDR2 sequences are SGHNT and YYREEE (reference sequence). The CDR3 loop spans 16 amino acids. The junction had 14 bases not matched to a gene; V was cut back by 7 bases and J by 7 bases. The chain carries TRBV5-4 and TRBJ2-2; TRBD2 agrees at 9 bases. The clonotype originates from a human donor in a cohort sampled during active COVID-19. Source material: peripheral blood. CDR3 bases: TGTGCCAGCCGACGAGGGGCGGGAGGGCCTGACGGGGAGCTGTTTTTT. Protein product: CASRRGAGGPDGELFF.